This T cell receptor (beta chain) was profiled in a study of blood T cell repertoires in COVID-19. Study information: Acute and convalescent COVID-19 specimens originated in the United States, Italy and Spain. PBMCs, B-cell-depleted T cells, or T cells provided the cDNA or gDNA that made up the material.

The V end was cut by 0 bases, the J end by 1 base, with 7 bases between. The CDR3 has 14 residues. Germline lookup yields CDR1 SGDLS and CDR2 YYNGEE. This clone showed up just a few times. Methods used by the authors: Amplifying reference gene primers gave estimates of nucleated cell counts. Here immunoSEQ multiplex PCR was the method, and the copy in TCRdb shows in-frame clones only, minus some. V and J calls and clone size are those listed in that table; D and trimming were worked out from the DNA. The table includes about 260,000 clones, approximately 80% detected once. The V and J genes are TRBV9 and TRBJ1-1, with D possibly TRBD1 on 5 matching bases. The specimen sequenced was peripheral blood. The receptor was isolated from a man in his sixties with acute or convalescent COVID-19. The chain's CDR3 is CASSVAGSNTEAFF. The CDR3 bases are TGTGCCAGCAGCGTAGCAGGGTCGAACACTGAAGCTTTCTTT. The variable domain in full, completed from reference TRBV9 and TRBJ1-1, reads DSGVTQTPKHLITATGQRVTLRCSPRSGDLSVYWYQQSLDQGLQFLIQYYNGEERAKGNILERFSAQQFPDLHSELNLSSLELGDSALYFCASSVAGSNTEAFFGQGTRLTVV.